Following are 8 T cell receptor beta chains from one sample sequenced in a study of early T cells in non-severe SARS-CoV-2 infection. In TCRdb, the 5' RACE reads were re-called with MiXCR into one record per CDR3 protein. Among more than 80,000 distinct CDR3 sequences listed, roughly an eighth were seen once. The sample consisted of whole blood. These receptors were taken from an adult who was a healthcare worker with PCR-confirmed SARS-CoV-2 infection or an uninfected control (not recorded which).

CDR3 coding DNA: TGTGCCAGTAGTCCCCAGGGACAGGGGTTCTACGAGCAGTACTTC. Translated: CASSPQGQGFYEQYF. The rearrangement uses TRBV19 and TRBJ2-7; 10 bases map to TRBD1. The CDR3 loop spans 15 amino acids. CDR1 LNHDA and CDR2 SQIVND come from the germline V gene (reference sequence). The V and J ends lost 5 bases and 3 bases, in that order; junction bases with no gene match: 7.

This clonotype was seen more than once but under ten times. This sequence joins TRBV5-1 and TRBJ2-3; a weak D match, TRBD1 (5 bases). Germline values: CDR1 SGHRS, CDR2 YFSETQ. CDR3 size: 15 residues. V was clipped by 0 bases and J by 4 bases, with 12 bases between them. CDR3 sequence reads: CASSLAGARSDTQYF. The DNA for the CDR3 is TGCGCCAGCAGCTTGGCTGGGGCTAGATCAGATACGCAGTATTTT.

In this sample, this clonotype turned up many times. This chain uses TRBV7-3 with TRBJ1-2; no firm D call. The CDR3 has 13 residues. Germline V gene sequence: CDR1 SGHTA, CDR2 FQGTGA. Trimming left V 2 bases short and J 2 bases short, with 6 bases between. The CDR3 here is CASSLADNYGYTF. Written as DNA, the CDR3 is TGTGCCAGCAGCTTAGCGGACAACTATGGCTACACCTTC.

This clonotype was counted ten times or more. The chain uses TRBV7-2 and TRBJ1-2; 7 positions agree with TRBD1. CDR1 and CDR2 from the germline V gene are SGHTA and FQGNSA. The CDR3 has 13 amino acids. The trim removed 5 bases at V and 10 bases at J, leaving 10 bases unmatched. CDR3 nucleotides: TGTGCCAGCAGCCCACAGGGGACGGTGCTCTACACCTTC. It is translated as CASSPQGTVLYTF.

This clonotype was observed at least ten times. V and J are TRBV10-3 and TRBJ2-3, with 10 nucleotides matching TRBD1. Germline CDR1 is ENHRY and CDR2 is SYGVKD. CDR3 length equals 16 residues. Trimming took 6 bases from V and 0 from J; bases not matched to a gene: 6. CDR3 protein: CAISPGQGSSTDTQYF. DNA for the CDR3: TGTGCCATCAGCCCGGGACAGGGGAGTAGCACAGATACGCAGTATTTT.

The V and J genes are TRBV5-4 and TRBJ1-2, with a weak D call TRBD1 (5 bases). This CDR3 has 14 amino acids. Trimming stripped 7 bases from V and 4 bases from J, with 17 bases between. Germline V gene sequence: CDR1 SGHNT, CDR2 YYREEE (reference sequence). CDR3 residues: CASFPGPIGYGYTF. DNA of the CDR3: TGTGCCAGCTTCCCGGGACCGATTGGCTATGGCTACACCTTC.

The chain couples TRBV9 to TRBJ1-1, with D tentatively TRBD1 (5 bases). The germline V gene encodes CDR1 SGDLS and CDR2 YYNGEE. Trimming took off 0 bases at V and 1 base at J, with 10 bases between the two ends. The CDR3 is 15 amino acids. In DNA, the CDR3 is TGTGCCAGCAGCGTAGTGGAGGGGAGGAACACTGAAGCTTTCTTT. It specifies CASSVVEGRNTEAFF.

V gene TRBV4-3 combines with J gene TRBJ2-1; D is possibly TRBD1 (5 bases). The V gene lost 0 bases and the J gene lost 2 bases, with 14 bases spanning the gap. The V gene's germline CDR1 is LGHNA and CDR2 YSLEER. This CDR3 has 17 amino acids. CDR3 amino acids: CASSQDLGARAYNEQFF. The CDR3 nucleotides read TGCGCCAGCAGCCAAGATCTTGGGGCCAGGGCCTACAATGAGCAGTTCTTC.